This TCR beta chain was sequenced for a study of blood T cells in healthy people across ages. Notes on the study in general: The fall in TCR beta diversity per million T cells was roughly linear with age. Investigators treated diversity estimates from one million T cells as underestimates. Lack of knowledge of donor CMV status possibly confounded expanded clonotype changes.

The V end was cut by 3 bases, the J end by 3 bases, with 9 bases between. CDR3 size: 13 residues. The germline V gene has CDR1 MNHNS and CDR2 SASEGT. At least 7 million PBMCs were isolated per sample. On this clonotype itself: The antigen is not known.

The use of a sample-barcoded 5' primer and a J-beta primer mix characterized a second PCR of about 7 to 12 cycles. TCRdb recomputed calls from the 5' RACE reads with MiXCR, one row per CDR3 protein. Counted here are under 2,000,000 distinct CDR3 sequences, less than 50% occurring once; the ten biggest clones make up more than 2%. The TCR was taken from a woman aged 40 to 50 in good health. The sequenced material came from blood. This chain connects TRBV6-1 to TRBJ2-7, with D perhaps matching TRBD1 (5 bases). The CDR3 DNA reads TGTGCCAGCAGTGATGACAGATTCTACGAGCAGTACTTC. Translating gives CASSDDRFYEQYF.